A selection of T cell receptor beta chains follows, all from one sample in a study of blood T cells in healthy people across ages. Each CDR3 protein gets one entry after TCRdb re-called the 5' RACE reads with MiXCR. Among 1.5 million or so distinct CDR3 sequences listed, under 55% were seen once. The material sequenced was blood. These receptors all stem from a woman younger than 30 in good health. Both conserved end residues are part of each CDR3. D genes are given only for firm matches.

CASQPTGVRSSTDTQYF TRBV2 - TRBJ2-3
CASSSTETGYGYTF TRBV28 - TRBJ1-2
CATSKEGRYSYEQYF TRBV15 - TRBJ2-7
CASSGIVTGGDYGYTF TRBV6-1 TRBD1 TRBJ1-2
CASSLRDTGFYGYTF TRBV5-1 - TRBJ1-2
CASSYSTGVISGEQFF TRBV6-2/TRBV6-3 TRBD1 TRBJ2-1
CASSQEVRGQRPLHF TRBV4-3 - TRBJ1-6
CASSLDSGGYEQYF TRBV5-1 - TRBJ2-7
CASSFVAAPVETQYF TRBV27 - TRBJ2-5
CASSPGGSNTEAFF TRBV18 - TRBJ1-1
CASSSSSGGPKNIQYF TRBV11-2 TRBD2 TRBJ2-4
CASSFAPVGRGPETQYF TRBV7-9 - -
CSVPAGRDTQYF TRBV20-1 - TRBJ2-3
CASSLEAGRDTQYF TRBV11-2 - TRBJ2-3
CASSKTGCGYTF TRBV6-5 - TRBJ1-2
CVSSADSWETQYF TRBV2 - TRBJ2-5
CASSLGSLWLIENIQYF TRBV5-1 - TRBJ2-4